The clone carrying this T cell receptor beta chain has at least ten counts. Its antigen is currently unknown. The data stem from a study of CD8 T cells in ankylosing spondylitis. Researchers built TCR beta libraries using quantitative 5'-RACE with molecular barcodes. TCRdb reanalysed the 5' RACE reads using MiXCR and keeps one entry per CDR3 protein. The sample holds around 490,000 distinct CDR3 sequences, approximately 5.3% seen once. General study findings and limits: Past research had described some motif variants in reactive arthritis synovial fluid and blood. In ankylosing spondylitis blood, a motif of roughly 8 highly homologous TCR beta variants appeared characteristic. Reports say disease-linked clones showed up significantly more in matched ankylosing spondylitis synovial fluid.

Germline CDR1 and CDR2: LNHNV and YYDKDF (reference sequence). The germline V and J ends were trimmed by 0 bases and 7 bases, with 13 bases remaining between them. The CDR3 runs to 16 residues. The gene calls are TRBV15 and TRBJ1-6; possibly TRBD1 for D (5 bases). The sample taken for sequencing was blood, either unsorted or a sorted T cell fraction (not recorded which). The receptor was isolated from a male donor with ankylosing spondylitis. CDR3 region: CATSRDQQAGNSPLHF. For the CDR3, the DNA is TGTGCCACCAGCAGAGATCAACAGGCGGGAAATTCACCCCTCCACTTT. The whole variable domain, remainder taken from reference TRBV15 and TRBJ1-6, is DAMVIQNPRYQVTQFGKPVTLSCSQTLNHNVMYWYQQKSSQAPKLLFHYYDKDFNNEADTPDNFQSRRPNTSFCFLDIRSPGLGDTAMYLCATSRDQQAGNSPLHFGNGTRLTVT.